The text below deals with one TCR beta chain. The specificity of this receptor is unknown. No quality values exist for individual bases; no much larger clone is one base distant. This sample was included in a study of T cells in localized non-small cell lung cancer (dated by TCRdb to about 2020). Turning to the overall study: T cell repertoires of hundreds of early-stage NSCLC patients were analyzed, with tumors being compared against uninvolved tumor-adjacent lungs. All 240 or so NSCLC patients in the cohort were treatment-naive and had localized lung tumors that were resected. Of the NSCLC patients, around 130 were male and roughly 100 were female, and the mean age was approximately 66 years. Findings and caveats that apply to the study as a whole: Longer overall survival was associated with higher T cell density in blood, whereas shorter survival was associated with higher clonality in adjacent lung. Multi-region tumor sequencing was not performed, so intratumor heterogeneity could not be excluded. Because of the exploratory design, TCR variables were selected using unadjusted p-values without false-discovery rate correction. A median of approximately 57 of the top 100 tumor clones were detected in paired uninvolved adjacent lung, and some 30 of these tumor clones were also found among the top 100 clones of the paired uninvolved adjacent lung. Uninvolved tumor-adjacent lung showed the highest T cell clonality, higher than tumor, which suggests more focused antigenic responses in the uninvolved tumor-adjacent lung.

Taken from cysteine to phenylalanine, the CDR3 has 15 residues. Only the CDR3 region is kept as DNA, spanning 45 bases read in frame from base 1. The junction shows trimming of 3 bases on V and 9 bases on J, and the gene matches do not reach 9 bases of it. Sequences KGHSH (CDR1) and LQKENI (CDR2) are obtained from the germline V gene. At diagnosis, tumor, uninvolved tumor-adjacent lung and peripheral blood were collected and then preserved as a mix of FFPE and fresh-frozen material. For TCR repertoire profiling, blood samples were analyzed as peripheral blood mononuclear cells. TCR beta CDR3 regions were sequenced from DNA using the immunoSEQ Assay. The authors' pipeline ran thus. To compute T cell density, TCR beta template counts were normalized to usable DNA, which was estimated by amplifying housekeeping genes. Using the preseqR package, richness was estimated by extrapolating to 120,000 templates for tissue samples and 400,000 templates for PBMC samples. Clonality was defined as one minus Pielou's evenness. To identify tissue-enriched TCRs, differential abundance testing was run on productive amino-acid clonotypes with a minimum total count of 5 and an alpha of 0.1. The Jaccard Index and the Morisita Overlap Index were used to measure how much the repertoires overlapped between compartments. GLIPH grouped TCR beta CDR3s together with public tetramer-defined viral CDR3s, and a viral motif had to include at least three viral sequences and also show V-gene enrichment. TCRdb took this table from immuneACCESS and kept in-frame rearrangements with V and J called. Such tables lack part of the clones; where checked against another copy, unresolved V genes explain under half of the gap, and the rest is unexplained. V, J and clone size are taken as reported in that table, and D and trimming were inferred from the DNA itself. The sample data list around 100,000 clones, and approximately 88% of these were observed just once. The ten biggest clones cover over 12% of the sample.

The TCR comes from a man aged 40 to 70 with stage I squamous cell lung carcinoma. Material: peripheral blood, obtained before any cancer treatment. This receptor chain uses TRBV18 and TRBJ2-1; 9 nucleotides in the junction match TRBD1. The DNA sequence reads TGTGCCAGCTCACCGGGGACAGGGAAGCCCGGTGAGCAGTTCTTC. Its translation is CASSPGTGKPGEQFF.